The 29 T cell receptor beta chains presented below share a single source sample, sequenced in a study of shared clonotypes between healthy human individuals. Produced via immunoSEQ multiplex PCR; TCRdb's table is partial and in-frame only. The sample shows around 1.1 million clones, about four fifths of them seen only once. The sequencing input was memory CD4+ T cells from PBMCs. Regarding subset: CD45RA-negative fraction. These receptor sequences come from a man between 18 and 35 years old in good health. Some clones in this sample may be carry-over from other donors' samples.

The rearrangement links TRBV10-3 to TRBJ1-5; D perhaps matches TRBD1 (5 bases). Per germline, CDR1 ENHRY and CDR2 SYGVKD. This CDR3 has 14 residues. V gave up 2 bases and J gave up 1 base, with 6 bases separating them. In DNA, the CDR3 is TGTGCCATCAGTGAGCAGGGAAGCAATCAGCCCCAGCATTTT. It encodes CAISEQGSNQPQHF.

Concerning this clone itself: One end of the junction does not line up with germline, which may come from a read error. This chain joins TRBV7-3 and TRBJ2-1; 10 bases agree with TRBD1. The CDR3 has 16 residues. Germline assignment: CDR1 SGHTA and CDR2 FQGTGA. This CDR3 reads CASSLTGTGAANEQFF. The CDR3 region has the DNA TGTGCCAGCAGCCTAACCGGGACAGGGGCCGCCAATGAGCAGTTCTTC.

The CDR3 reads CASSAGGAETQYF. The CDR3 nucleotides read TGTGCCAGCAGCGCTGGGGGAGCAGAGACCCAGTACTTC. This chain joins TRBV9 and TRBJ2-5; D tentatively reads TRBD1 or TRBD2 (5 bases each). CDR3 length: 13 residues. The ends were cut back, 3 bases at V and 4 bases at J, with 10 bases in the middle. Germline lookup yields CDR1 SGDLS and CDR2 YYNGEE.

The V gene is TRBV18, the J gene TRBJ2-7, with D perhaps TRBD1 or TRBD2 (5 bases each). This CDR3 is built from 14 residues. V was clipped by 6 bases and J by 2 bases, with 14 bases between them. The V gene's germline CDR1 is KGHSH and CDR2 LQKENI. CDR3 nucleotide sequence: TGTGCCAGCTCGGATTTGAGGGGCCCCTACGAGCAGTACTTC. Protein product: CASSDLRGPYEQYF.

This chain uses TRBV5-4 with TRBJ2-7, with 8 bases identical to TRBD1. Germline loops: CDR1 SGHNT, CDR2 YYREEE (reference sequence). The CDR3 totals 15 residues. V was pared by 4 bases and J by 4 bases, with 10 bases of the junction left unmatched. The CDR3 spells CASSPTGGKPYEQYF. The CDR3, as DNA: TGTGCCAGCAGCCCCACAGGGGGGAAGCCGTACGAGCAGTACTTC.

This chain uses TRBV19 with TRBJ2-6; D remains unclear. V gave up 3 bases and J gave up 0 bases, with 9 bases separating them. This CDR3 contains 16 residues. Germline CDR1 and CDR2: LNHDA and SQIVND (reference sequence). CDR3 amino acids: CASSISRSSGANVLTF. CDR3 sequence (DNA): TGTGCCAGTAGTATCTCGAGAAGCTCTGGGGCCAACGTCCTGACTTTC.

This clone has a handful of counts. J is TRBJ1-1 and V is TRBV19; D call uncertain. The CDR3 runs 14 residues. V was pared by 3 bases and J by 0 bases, with 8 bases between. Per the germline V gene, CDR1 is LNHDA and CDR2 is SQIVND (reference sequence). The CDR3 DNA reads TGTGCCAGTAGTATGGAAGGGATGAACACTGAAGCTTTCTTT. Amino acids: CASSMEGMNTEAFF.

The chain combines TRBV27 with TRBJ2-2, with D perhaps TRBD1 (6 bases). The CDR3 runs to 16 residues. Trimming cost V 6 bases and J 1 base, with 15 bases left between them. From germline, CDR1 is MNHEY and CDR2 SMNVEV (reference sequence). The CDR3 is CASRGLGHLNTGELFF. CDR3 bases: TGTGCCAGCAGAGGTCTGGGACACCTGAACACCGGGGAGCTGTTTTTT.

The chain has TRBV19 and TRBJ2-4; no firm D call. V shed 1 base and J shed 0 bases, with 7 bases lying between them. Germline V lookup: CDR1 LNHDA, CDR2 SQIVND (reference sequence). This CDR3 contains 15 residues. The DNA of the CDR3 is TGTGCCAGTAGTATAGGAAGGACAGCCAAAAACATTCAGTACTTC. Protein product: CASSIGRTAKNIQYF.

The rearrangement uses TRBV11-3 and TRBJ2-7, with unresolved D. V was pared by 7 bases and J by 3 bases, with 1 base between. This CDR3 is built from 9 residues. Germline values: CDR1 SGHNT, CDR2 YENEEA. The CDR3 protein is CASNYEQYF. The CDR3 bases are TGTGCCAGCAACTACGAGCAGTACTTC.

The gene calls are TRBV25-1 and TRBJ2-4; perhaps D is TRBD1 or TRBD2 (5 bases each). V gave up 2 bases and J gave up 12 bases, with 17 bases separating them. Germline V CDR1 and CDR2: MGHDK, SYGVNS. This CDR3 contains 14 residues. CDR3 sequence (DNA): TGTGCCAGCAGTGAAGCCGGGACGGCTCCAAATCAGTACTTC. Translation: CASSEAGTAPNQYF.

This clone was seen once. DNA for the CDR3: TGTGCCAGCAGTCAGACTAGCGGGTCTTACAATGAGCAGTTCTTC. Translated: CASSQTSGSYNEQFF. V and J are TRBV9 and TRBJ2-1, with 10 bases lining up with TRBD2. The germline V gene encodes CDR1 SGDLS and CDR2 YYNGEE. The CDR3 runs to 15 residues. The J segment lost 4 bases and the V segment lost 5 bases, leaving 6 bases of the junction unmatched.

Notes on this clone: Being one base from a much bigger clone, this may be a read error. V is TRBV2 and J is TRBJ1-2, with D uncertain. Germline V gives CDR1 SNHLY, CDR2 FYNNEI. CDR3 size: 12 residues. V lost 4 bases, J lost 2 bases, and 5 bases lay in between. CDR3 residues: CASSADNYGYTF. The DNA for the CDR3 is TGTGCCAGCAGTGCAGACAACTATGGCTACACCTTC.

In its sample, this clone was seen a few times. This sample includes further DNA sequences coding for the same CDR3. CDR3 sequence reads: CASSLGQTNYGYTF. CDR3 DNA: TGTGCCAGCAGTTTGGGTCAGACTAACTATGGCTACACCTTC. The chain couples TRBV28 to TRBJ1-2, with D unclear. The CDR3 contains 14 residues. Germline V gene lookup returns CDR1 MDHEN and CDR2 SYDVKM. Trimming removed 3 bases at V and 0 bases at J, with 8 bases between.

Concerning this clone itself: The conserved phenylalanine or tryptophan normally closing the CDR3 is absent here, so this likely arose from a read error. The chain links TRBV7-9 to TRBJ1-6; D gene uncertain. The V gene lost 1 base and the J gene lost 5 bases, with 6 bases spanning the gap. Germline CDR1 SEHNR, CDR2 FQNEAQ (reference sequence). The CDR3 extends over 14 amino acids. In DNA form, the CDR3 reads TGTGCCAGCAGCTTAGAGGGCAATAATTCACCCCTCCACCTT. Translation gives CASSLEGNNSPLHL.

The J gene is TRBJ1-1, the V gene TRBV2, with 9 nucleotides matching TRBD1. Germline trimming cut 5 bases from V and 4 bases from J; bases unmatched to any gene: 8. Looked up from germline, CDR1 is SNHLY and CDR2 is FYNNEI. The CDR3 has 15 amino acids. In DNA, the CDR3 is TGTGCCAGCAGTCTACAGGGGGCGAAGCTCACTGAAGCTTTCTTT. Protein sequence: CASSLQGAKLTEAFF.

In its sample, this clone was seen once. The genes are TRBV7-9 and TRBJ2-2, with D perhaps TRBD2 (6 bases). Looked up from germline, CDR1 is SEHNR and CDR2 is FQNEAQ (reference sequence). V shed 3 bases and J shed 6 bases, with 11 bases lying between them. This CDR3 has 14 residues. CDR3 DNA: TGTGCCAGCAGCTTTTTACTAGCCGCCGGGGAGCTGTTTTTT. Protein product: CASSFLLAAGELFF.

This rearrangement joins TRBV9 to TRBJ2-5; TRBD1 aligns across 9 bases. V gave up 4 bases and J gave up 5 bases; unmatched junction bases: 6. The CDR3 has 14 amino acids. Germline CDR1 is SGDLS and CDR2 is YYNGEE. The CDR3 loop is CASSRGQGSETQYF. CDR3 nucleotide sequence: TGTGCCAGCAGCCGAGGACAGGGGTCGGAGACCCAGTACTTC. Full variable domain (missing parts from reference TRBV9 and TRBJ2-5): DSGVTQTPKHLITATGQRVTLRCSPRSGDLSVYWYQQSLDQGLQFLIQYYNGEERAKGNILERFSAQQFPDLHSELNLSSLELGDSALYFCASSRGQGSETQYFGPGTRLLVL.

The V and J genes are TRBV11-2 and TRBJ2-1; 14 nucleotides agree with TRBD2. Germline trimming cut 4 bases from V and 6 bases from J; bases unmatched to any gene: 5. This CDR3 region has 16 residues. The V gene's germline CDR1 is SGHAT and CDR2 FQNNGV. The CDR3 sequence is CASSSGLAGALNEQFF. DNA of the CDR3: TGTGCCAGCAGCTCGGGACTAGCGGGAGCACTCAATGAGCAGTTCTTC.

The genes are TRBV28 and TRBJ1-1; weak D call: TRBD1 (6 bases). CDR3 size: 14 residues. Germline CDR1 MDHEN, CDR2 SYDVKM. V was trimmed by 5 bases and J by 4 bases, leaving 14 bases between them. For the CDR3, the DNA is TGTGCCAGCAGTGCGCACAGGGTACGCACTGAAGCTTTCTTT. Its protein product is CASSAHRVRTEAFF.

The sample holds a few counts of this clone. The chain employs TRBV7-2 and TRBJ2-7, with D tentatively TRBD2 (6 bases). The V gene's germline CDR1 is SGHTA and CDR2 FQGNSA. Trimming removed 5 bases at V and 6 bases at J, with 23 bases between. CDR3 length: 16 amino acids. CDR3 in DNA: TGTGCCAGCAGCCTCAATTCCGGGGGAAAATACCGCGAGCAGTACTTC. As protein: CASSLNSGGKYREQYF.

The chain couples TRBV7-2 to TRBJ2-7; maybe TRBD1 (6 bases). With 1 base removed from V and 2 bases from J, the gap between germline ends came to 18 bases. Germline V gives CDR1 SGHTA, CDR2 FQGNSA. This CDR3 region has 17 residues. CDR3 DNA: TGTGCCAGCAGCTTAGATAAGTCTGTGACAGGAGCCTACGAGCAGTACTTC. Protein: CASSLDKSVTGAYEQYF.

J is TRBJ2-3 and V is TRBV28, with 11 bases identical to TRBD2. The CDR3 length is 15 residues. The junction had 4 bases not matched to a gene; V was cut back by 3 bases and J by 5 bases. CDR1 and CDR2 from the germline V gene are MDHEN and SYDVKM. CDR3 sequence reads: CASSFSGRAQDTQYF. The CDR3 DNA is TGTGCCAGCAGTTTTAGCGGGAGGGCCCAAGATACGCAGTATTTT. The full variable domain, its missing parts supplied by reference TRBV28 and TRBJ2-3, is DVKVTQSSRYLVKRTGEKVFLECVQDMDHENMFWYRQDPGLGLRLIYFSYDVKMKEKGDIPEGYSVSREKKERFSLILESASTNQTSMYLCASSFSGRAQDTQYFGPGTRLTVL.

This chain uses TRBV4-1 with TRBJ2-1; a weak D match, TRBD2 (6 bases). V lost 1 base to trimming and J lost 4 bases, with 11 bases between them. CDR3 length: 15 residues. Germline-derived CDR1 and CDR2 are MGHRA and YSYEKL. CDR3 amino acids: CASSQGVAEYNEQFF. The CDR3 DNA reads as TGCGCCAGCAGCCAAGGCGTAGCGGAATACAATGAGCAGTTCTTC.

The CDR3 loop reads CASSFGGLGTEAFF. In nucleotides, the CDR3 is TGCGCCAGCAGCTTTGGCGGGTTGGGCACTGAAGCTTTCTTT. The rearrangement uses TRBV5-1 and TRBJ1-1; unclear D gene. There are 14 residues in the CDR3. Trimming stripped 2 bases from V and 4 bases from J, with 12 bases between. Germline-derived CDR1 and CDR2 are SGHRS and YFSETQ.

The chain has TRBV28 and TRBJ1-2, with 7 positions matching TRBD1. This CDR3 comprises 16 residues. Trimming took 2 bases from V and 1 from J; bases not matched to a gene: 7. CDR1 and CDR2 (germline): MDHEN, SYDVKM. The CDR3 sequence is CASSLRGTDVNYGYTF. CDR3 nucleotides: TGTGCCAGCAGTTTAAGAGGGACAGATGTTAACTATGGCTACACCTTC.

This clone was seen at least ten times. The chain joins TRBV28 to TRBJ1-3; D perhaps matches TRBD1 (5 bases). Germline CDR1 and CDR2: MDHEN and SYDVKM. This CDR3 is built from 13 residues. Deletions cut 5 bases from V and 5 bases from J, with 10 bases between. The CDR3 here is CASSLQDRNTIYF. The CDR3 region has the DNA TGTGCCAGCAGTCTACAGGACAGAAACACCATATATTTT.

This clone was recorded only once. J is TRBJ1-3 and V is TRBV29-1, with 7 bases lining up with TRBD1. The V gene end was trimmed by 6 bases and the J gene end by 2 bases; junction bases not matched to a gene: 1. The CDR3 extends over 12 amino acids. Germline CDR1 SQVTM, CDR2 ANQGSEA. The CDR3 nucleotides read TGCAGCGTGGGGACAGCTGGAAACACCATATATTTT. Encoded protein: CSVGTAGNTIYF.

Remarks on this clone: A read error is likely here: a far larger clone is one base away. The CDR3 region has the DNA TGCGGCGTTGCGGACGGGTGGGGGATGAACACTGAAGCTTTCTTT. The encoded protein is CGVADGWGMNTEAFF. This rearrangement joins TRBV29-1 to TRBJ1-1; a possible D gene is TRBD1 (5 bases). Germline values: CDR1 SQVTM, CDR2 ANQGSEA. This CDR3 region has 15 residues.